Following are 31 T cell receptor beta chains from one sample sequenced in a study of molecular identifiers for immune sequencing clone quantification. TCRdb processed the PCR reads anew with MiXCR; each CDR3 protein has one entry. The data show more than 300,000 distinct CDR3 sequences, with around a fifth seen just once and 0.7% to 0.9% held by the top ten. Sequenced material: naive CD8+ T cells from blood, with Jurkat cell RNA spiked in. Indicated subset: FACS-sorted CD8+CD4-CCR7+CD45RA+ naive T cells. The receptors come from a human donor in good health. Some libraries in this study had Jurkat cell RNA spiked in.

This clonotype was recorded many times. The genes are TRBV19 and TRBJ2-7; D gene unclear. The CDR3 extends over 12 amino acids. Germline CDR1 and CDR2: LNHDA and SQIVND (reference sequence). V was pared by 9 bases and J by 4 bases, with 13 bases between. CDR3 sequence (DNA): TGTGCCAGCGGTCCAGCAGAATACGAGCAGTACTTC. It specifies CASGPAEYEQYF.

The sample holds many counts of this clonotype. The J gene is TRBJ2-3, the V gene TRBV6-6, with 10 bases fitting TRBD1. Germline CDR1 is MNHNY and CDR2 is SVGAGI (reference sequence). CDR3 length equals 17 residues. Losses at the gene ends were 5 bases for V and 1 base for J; bases not matched to a gene: 9. CDR3 bases: TGTGCCAGCAGTCTATACGCCGGGACAGGGGGCACAGATACGCAGTATTTT. Protein: CASSLYAGTGGTDTQYF.

This clonotype was detected many times. The CDR3 DNA reads TGCAGTGCTAGAGAGACGGGTTTCGGAGAGACCCAGTACTTC. It is translated as CSARETGFGETQYF. The chain carries TRBV20-1 and TRBJ2-5; D not certain. CDR1 is DFQATT, CDR2 SNEGSKA, per germline (reference sequence). With 0 bases removed from V and 4 bases from J, the gap between germline ends came to 12 bases. The CDR3 covers 14 residues.

This clonotype was counted ten times or more. The chain joins TRBV2 to TRBJ2-7; D perhaps matches TRBD2 (6 bases). The germline V gene has CDR1 SNHLY and CDR2 FYNNEI. The CDR3 is 18 amino acids. Trimming stripped 3 bases from V and 0 bases from J, with 21 bases between. The chain's CDR3 is CASSEVSGSSPSSYEQYF. CDR3 bases: TGTGCCAGCAGTGAGGTTAGCGGCTCGTCCCCCAGCTCCTACGAGCAGTACTTC.

This clonotype was detected many times. The rearrangement links TRBV7-2 to TRBJ2-7, with a possible D match to TRBD1 (6 bases). Germline lookup yields CDR1 SGHTA and CDR2 FQGNSA. The CDR3 extends over 15 amino acids. V gave up 5 bases and J gave up 4 bases, with 18 bases separating them. The CDR3 coding sequence is TGTGCCAGCAGCCCCGACAGGAATTCATATTACGAGCAGTACTTC. Translated: CASSPDRNSYYEQYF.

This clonotype was observed many times. V gene TRBV14 combines with J gene TRBJ2-5, with 7 bases matching TRBD1. Looked up from germline, CDR1 is SGHDN and CDR2 is FVKESK. The trim removed 2 bases at V and 4 bases at J, leaving 10 bases unmatched. The CDR3 loop spans 16 amino acids. The CDR3 here is CASSQTTGVNGETQYF. CDR3 bases: TGTGCCAGCAGCCAAACAACAGGGGTGAATGGAGAGACCCAGTACTTC.

This clonotype was counted at least ten times. The J gene is TRBJ2-3, the V gene TRBV27, with D unclear. This CDR3 has 15 amino acids. V dropped 5 bases and J dropped 0 bases, with 12 bases sitting between them. Per germline, CDR1 MNHEY and CDR2 SMNVEV (reference sequence). The CDR3 bases are TGTGCCAGCAGTATCCCACCGGGTAGCACAGATACGCAGTATTTT. This sequence encodes CASSIPPGSTDTQYF.

This clonotype was detected many times. The chain has TRBV29-1 and TRBJ1-1, with D uncertain. CDR1 is SQVTM and CDR2 is ANQGSEA in the germline V gene. V was shortened by 4 bases and J by 4 bases, with 4 bases between the two germline ends. This CDR3 region has 10 residues. The CDR3 protein is CSVASTEAFF. Written as DNA, the CDR3 is TGCAGCGTTGCTTCCACTGAAGCTTTCTTT.

This clonotype was found a few times. CDR3 region: CASSLRGAGGVETQYF. CDR3 bases: TGTGCCAGCAGTTTACGAGGCGCAGGGGGCGTAGAGACCCAGTACTTC. V usage is TRBV28 and J usage is TRBJ2-5; 8 bases agree with TRBD1. Germline CDR1 is MDHEN and CDR2 is SYDVKM. CDR3 length equals 16 residues. V was clipped by 2 bases and J by 4 bases; unmatched bases: 9.

This clonotype was detected ten times or more. The chain combines TRBV7-9 with TRBJ2-1, with D perhaps assigned TRBD1 or TRBD2 (5 bases each). The germline gives CDR1 SEHNR, CDR2 FQNEAQ (reference sequence). V shed 1 base and J shed 6 bases, with 13 bases lying between them. There are 15 residues in the CDR3. The CDR3 region is CASSLGIGGVNEQFF. Here the CDR3 DNA reads TGTGCCAGCAGCTTAGGCATTGGGGGTGTCAATGAGCAGTTCTTC.

This clonotype was counted only a few times. A read error may explain this, as a much larger clone is one base away. This chain links TRBV12-3 or TRBV12-4 with TRBJ1-6, with 8 bases lining up with TRBD1. This CDR3 comprises 14 residues. The CDR3 sequence is CASSTDRVDSPLRF. DNA of the CDR3: TGTGCCAGCAGTACGGACAGGGTCGATTCACCCCTCCGCTTT.

This clonotype has a count of ten or more. The chain couples TRBV4-1 to TRBJ2-3; D ambiguous. V lost 2 bases and J lost 2, with 17 bases in between. There are 17 residues in the CDR3. Germline lookup yields CDR1 MGHRA and CDR2 YSYEKL. DNA of the CDR3: TGCGCCAGCAGCCAATCACCCAGAGCCGGAGCCACAGATACGCAGTATTTT. Protein sequence: CASSQSPRAGATDTQYF.

V usage is TRBV4-3 and J usage is TRBJ1-3; D remains ambiguous. Germline V gene data show CDR1 as LGHNA and CDR2 as YSLEER. The CDR3 is 17 amino acids. Trimming took 0 bases from V and 1 from J, leaving 13 bases between them. CDR3 residues: CASSQDLYSNSGNTIYF. Written as DNA, the CDR3 is TGCGCCAGCAGCCAAGATTTGTACAGCAATTCTGGAAACACCATATATTTT.

As regards this clonotype: This may be a read error, as it is one base from a much larger clone. The chain has TRBV7-3 and TRBJ2-2; TRBD2 aligns across 7 bases. The CDR3 covers 19 residues. In germline, CDR1 is SGHTA, CDR2 FQGTGA. The V and J ends lost 2 bases and 4 bases, in that order; junction bases with no gene match: 16. Written as DNA, the CDR3 is TGTGCCAGCAGCTTAGACCCGATGGGGCCGGGGGAGGGCACCGGGGAGCTGTTTTTT. It translates to CASSLDPMGPGEGTGELFF.

This clonotype has a count of ten or more. The V gene is TRBV4-1, the J gene TRBJ1-5; 7 bases fit TRBD1. V trimming: 1 base; J trimming: 3 bases; junction bases outside the gene matches: 9. CDR3 length: 17 residues. Germline CDR1 MGHRA, CDR2 YSYEKL. Written as DNA, the CDR3 is TGCGCCAGCAGCCAAGCAACAGGGGAGAGCCTCAATCAGCCCCAGCATTTT. As protein: CASSQATGESLNQPQHF.

Remarks on this clonotype: A read error may explain this, as a much larger clone is one base away. The genes are TRBV4-2 and TRBJ2-7; either TRBD1 or TRBD2 may fit D (5 bases each). The germline CDR1 and CDR2 sequences are LGHNA and YNFKEQ. CDR3 size: 15 residues. CDR3 residues: CVSSQFGADGPEQYF. The DNA of the CDR3 is TGTGTCAGCAGCCAATTCGGGGCAGACGGACCCGAGCAGTACTTC.

The chain employs TRBV6-5 and TRBJ1-4; 9 positions agree with TRBD1. CDR1 MNHEY and CDR2 SVGAGI come from the germline V gene. After removal of 6 bases from V and 10 bases from J, the junction contained 9 bases not matched to a gene. The CDR3 sequence is 14 residues long. The CDR3 reads CASRNTGGSRKLFF. The CDR3 nucleotides read TGTGCCAGCAGGAATACAGGGGGCTCTCGAAAACTGTTTTTT.

This clonotype turned up a few times. The chain couples TRBV27 to TRBJ1-1; D possibly corresponds to TRBD1 (5 bases). CDR3 length: 14 amino acids. Germline V gene data show CDR1 as MNHEY and CDR2 as SMNVEV (reference sequence). Trimming removed 6 bases from V and 5 bases from J, with 16 bases in between. The CDR3 loop is CASRAAGGRTEAFF. The CDR3 bases are TGTGCCAGCAGAGCCGCTGGGGGTAGGACTGAAGCTTTCTTT.

Of note for this clonotype: A much larger clone sits a single nucleotide away, making a read error possible. The chain's CDR3 is CASSPTRDKADTQYF. The DNA of the CDR3 is TGTGCCAGCTCACCGACGAGGGACAAAGCAGATACGCAGTATTTT. V gene TRBV18 combines with J gene TRBJ2-3; maybe TRBD1 (6 bases). Germline-derived CDR1 and CDR2 are KGHSH and LQKENI. The CDR3 sequence is 15 residues long. Trimming stripped 3 bases from V and 4 bases from J, with 14 bases between.

As concerns this clonotype: This may be a read error: a much more frequent sequence differs by one nucleotide. The chain is built from TRBV6-5 and TRBJ2-7; 12 bases match TRBD2. The V gene's germline CDR1 is MNHEY and CDR2 SVGAGI. The CDR3 has 15 amino acids. The CDR3 here is CACSYSLAGGYEQYF. CDR3 DNA: TGTGCCTGCAGTTACTCGCTAGCGGGGGGGTACGAGCAGTACTTC.

This sequence joins TRBV28 and TRBJ1-3; D possibly corresponds to TRBD1 (6 bases). V was shortened by 6 bases and J by 2 bases, with 8 bases between the two germline ends. The germline V gene encodes CDR1 MDHEN and CDR2 SYDVKM. The CDR3 consists of 13 residues. The CDR3 reads CASSPGAGNTIYF. The DNA of the CDR3 is TGTGCCAGCAGCCCAGGGGCTGGAAACACCATATATTTT.

As to this clonotype: This may be a read error: a much more frequent sequence differs by one nucleotide. The chain employs TRBV7-9 and TRBJ2-3; 13 bases align to TRBD2. Germline CDR1 SEHNR, CDR2 FQNEAQ (reference sequence). The CDR3 runs 15 residues. The V segment lost 8 bases and the J segment 8 bases; nucleotides outside the gene matches: 10. The CDR3 coding sequence is TGTGCCAGCGGCCCCCGGACTAGCGGGAGTGTTACGCAGTATTTT. Translation: CASGPRTSGSVTQYF.

This chain connects TRBV28 to TRBJ2-7; D could derive from TRBD1 or TRBD2 (5 bases each). The CDR3 sequence is 15 residues long. The germline gives CDR1 MDHEN, CDR2 SYDVKM. The V end lost 7 bases, the J end lost 0 bases, and 16 bases lay between the germline ends. The CDR3 sequence: CASKPSGRTSYEQYF. The CDR3 DNA is TGTGCCAGCAAGCCCTCGGGGCGGACCTCCTACGAGCAGTACTTC.

This clonotype has a count of ten or more. V gene TRBV12-3 or TRBV12-4 combines with J gene TRBJ1-4; TRBD1 agrees at 7 bases. Trimming at V came to 2 bases and at J to 7 bases, leaving 7 bases not matched to a gene. The length of the CDR3 is 15 residues. CDR3: CASSLLAGGSEKLFF. DNA of the CDR3: TGTGCCAGCAGTTTACTGGCAGGGGGTAGTGAAAAACTGTTTTTT.

CDR3 amino acids: CSASWDGSYEQYF. The CDR3 DNA reads as TGCAGTGCTAGCTGGGACGGGTCCTACGAGCAGTACTTC. The rearrangement links TRBV20-1 to TRBJ2-7; either TRBD1 or TRBD2 may supply D (5 bases each). This CDR3 is built from 13 residues. Between the trimmed V and J ends, which lost 3 bases and 1 base, there was a span of 10 bases. The germline V gene has CDR1 DFQATT and CDR2 SNEGSKA (reference sequence).

In the case of this clonotype: With a much larger clone just one base away, this may be a read error. The chain carries TRBV28 and TRBJ1-1; D is uncertain. This CDR3 contains 14 residues. V was pared by 7 bases and J by 7 bases, with 19 bases between. Per the germline V gene, CDR1 is MDHEN and CDR2 is SYDVKM. The CDR3 region is CASNPQTSSNEAFF. As DNA, the CDR3 is TGTGCCAGCAATCCGCAGACATCGAGCAATGAAGCTTTCTTT.

This CDR3 reads CASSPWGGADLTNTGELFF. The CDR3 DNA reads TGTGCCAGCAGTCCCTGGGGGGGGGCTGACCTTACGAACACCGGGGAGCTGTTTTTT. The genes are TRBV27 and TRBJ2-2, with a tentative D call TRBD2 (7 bases). Trimming removed 5 bases at V and 0 bases at J, with 22 bases between. The CDR3 totals 19 residues. Germline loops: CDR1 MNHEY, CDR2 SMNVEV (reference sequence).

This clonotype occurred many times. V gene TRBV29-1 combines with J gene TRBJ2-1; either TRBD1 or TRBD2 may supply D (5 bases each). This CDR3 has 11 amino acids. V was shortened by 8 bases and J by 13 bases, with 18 bases between the two germline ends. In germline, CDR1 is SQVTM, CDR2 ANQGSEA. Here the CDR3 reads CSLIRDGEQFF. CDR3 coding DNA: TGCAGCCTAATACGGGACGGAGAACAGTTCTTC.

This clonotype was detected ten times or more. The gene calls are TRBV29-1 and TRBJ2-1; D is uncertain. Germline-derived CDR1 and CDR2 are SQVTM and ANQGSEA. The CDR3 runs to 13 residues. Trimming removed 1 base from V and 8 bases from J, with 12 bases in between. CDR3 amino acids: CSVEAVVFHEQFF. CDR3 DNA sequence: TGCAGCGTTGAAGCGGTGGTCTTCCATGAGCAGTTCTTC.

This clonotype was recorded many times. This sequence joins TRBV20-1 and TRBJ1-5; D is undetermined. Germline values: CDR1 DFQATT, CDR2 SNEGSKA (reference sequence). This CDR3 spans 15 amino acids. V lost 3 bases and J lost 4, with 16 bases in between. CDR3 coding DNA: TGCAGTGCTAGTGGTCCGGAAGCCCCTAATCAGCCCCAGCATTTT. Its protein is CSASGPEAPNQPQHF.

V gene TRBV4-1 combines with J gene TRBJ2-1; D assignment may be TRBD1 or TRBD2 (5 bases each). Looked up from germline, CDR1 is MGHRA and CDR2 is YSYEKL. CDR3 length: 13 amino acids. V was cut by 1 base and J by 8 bases, with 9 bases left in between. The CDR3 DNA is TGCGCCAGCAGCCAAGCTATGGGGGATGAGCAGTTCTTC. Translation gives CASSQAMGDEQFF.